The 7 T cell receptor beta chains in this list originate from one sample, sequenced in a study of blood T cell repertoires in COVID-19. Clones were sequenced by immunoSEQ multiplex PCR, and TCRdb holds only the in-frame ones, with some missing. The sample comprises more than 300,000 clones, 87% of which are singletons, and around 1.9% rests with the top ten. Sequenced material: PBMCs or T cells enriched from blood (not recorded which). These receptors originate from a man aged 40-49 years in a cohort exposed to, infected with or recovered from COVID-19 (not recorded which).

The V call is TRBV6-1, the J call TRBJ2-7; 9 bases are shared with TRBD2. CDR1 MNHNS and CDR2 SASEGT come from the germline V gene. J was trimmed by 3 bases and V by 4 bases; bases with no gene match: 10. The CDR3 runs to 16 residues. The CDR3 sequence is CASSASGLAGYYEQYF. CDR3 bases: TGTGCCAGCAGTGCATCGGGACTAGCTGGATACTACGAGCAGTACTTC.

The rearrangement links TRBV4-1 to TRBJ2-2, with D possibly being TRBD2 (6 bases). The CDR3 totals 16 residues. The germline gives CDR1 MGHRA, CDR2 YSYEKL. The ends were cut back, 4 bases at V and 5 bases at J, with 17 bases in the middle. The CDR3 DNA follows: TGCGCCAGCAGCCCTTTTAGGACTGGGGGGACCGGGGAGCTGTTTTTT. Its protein product is CASSPFRTGGTGELFF.

V is TRBV5-1 and J is TRBJ2-5; the D is unclear. The germline V gene has CDR1 SGHRS and CDR2 YFSETQ. The CDR3 has 13 amino acids. The V end lost 0 bases, the J end lost 3 bases, and 6 bases lay between the germline ends. In DNA, the CDR3 is TGCGCCAGCAGCTTGGCGACAAAAGAGACCCAGTACTTC. It yields the protein CASSLATKETQYF.

This chain links TRBV19 with TRBJ1-5; TRBD1 is a possible D gene (5 bases). V was shortened by 5 bases and J by 0 bases, with 14 bases between the two germline ends. CDR1 and CDR2 (germline): LNHDA, SQIVND (reference sequence). This CDR3 has 16 residues. Here the CDR3 DNA reads TGTGCCAGTAGTTTCGGCGGGGGTTATAGCAATCAGCCCCAGCATTTT. Amino acids: CASSFGGGYSNQPQHF. Based on the CDR3 plus reference TRBV19 and TRBJ1-5, the full variable domain is DGGITQSPKYLFRKEGQNVTLSCEQNLNHDAMYWYRQDPGQGLRLIYYSQIVNDFQKGDIAEGYSVSREKKESFPLTVTSAQKNPTAFYLCASSFGGGYSNQPQHFGDGTRLSIL.

The gene calls are TRBV24-1 and TRBJ2-3; a possible D gene is TRBD2 (7 bases). The CDR3 is 15 residues long. The V end was cut by 9 bases, the J end by 4 bases, with 19 bases between. Per germline, CDR1 KGHDR and CDR2 SFDVKD. CDR3 coding DNA: TGTGCCACCTCCGCACCGGGGGGCCTTGCAGATACGCAGTATTTT. Residues: CATSAPGGLADTQYF.

CDR3 loop: CASSLEPGSDSEQYF. In nucleotides, the CDR3 is TGTGCCAGCAGCTTGGAGCCGGGGTCAGACTCCGAGCAGTACTTC. The chain carries TRBV5-6 and TRBJ2-7; TRBD2 is a possible D gene (5 bases). Trimming shortened V by 0 bases and J by 6 bases, and 16 bases separated the two germline ends. The germline V gene has CDR1 SGHDT and CDR2 YYEEEE. The CDR3 has 15 amino acids.

This clone was recorded a few times. The chain employs TRBV4-1 and TRBJ1-2; D perhaps matches TRBD1 (6 bases). The germline CDR1 and CDR2 sequences are MGHRA and YSYEKL. The CDR3 extends over 14 amino acids. Trimming pared 4 bases from V and 8 bases from J, leaving 17 bases between. CDR3 loop: CASSLGNRERGYTF. The CDR3 bases are TGCGCCAGCAGCCTCGGAAACAGGGAGCGAGGCTACACCTTC.